The 18 T cell receptor beta chains listed next were all sequenced from one sample in a study of control samples from healthy donors and cancer patients. The assay was immunoSEQ multiplex PCR, and TCRdb's table has in-frame clones only and misses some. The data contain approximately 130,000 clones, around 87% of them singletons. Sample: blood. These receptors came from a man aged 55-75 years in good health.

This clone was counted once. The V and J genes are TRBV5-6 and TRBJ2-2, with TRBD2 matching 11 bases. The CDR3 runs to 18 residues. Germline V gene data show CDR1 as SGHDT and CDR2 as YYEEEE. Trimming at V came to 0 bases and at J to 2 bases, leaving 6 bases not matched to a gene. In DNA, the CDR3 is TGTGCCAGCAGCTTGGACCTGCTAGCGGGGGGAAACACCGGGGAGCTGTTTTTT. The encoded protein is CASSLDLLAGGNTGELFF.

The chain carries TRBV19 and TRBJ2-6, with 7 bases that match TRBD1. The junction had 2 bases not matched to a gene; V was cut back by 9 bases and J by 0 bases. This CDR3 is 14 amino acids long. CDR1 is LNHDA and CDR2 is SQIVND in the germline V gene (reference sequence). This CDR3 is CASGTASGANVLTF. CDR3 nucleotide sequence: TGTGCCAGCGGGACAGCCTCTGGGGCCAACGTCCTGACTTTC.

The J gene is TRBJ1-3, the V gene TRBV28; no reliable D call. V was trimmed by 3 bases and J by 6 bases, leaving 6 bases between them. The CDR3 has 12 amino acids. Looked up from germline, CDR1 is MDHEN and CDR2 is SYDVKM. The CDR3 protein is CASSLWENTIYF. For the CDR3, the DNA is TGTGCCAGCAGTTTGTGGGAAAACACCATATATTTT.

This chain joins TRBV1 and TRBJ1-1. TRBV1 is an annotated pseudogene. The CDR3 spans 17 residues. The CDR3 region is CTSSQKREPLMNTEAFF. In nucleotides, the CDR3 is TGCACCAGCAGCCAAAAGAGGGAGCCTCTCATGAACACTGAAGCTTTCTTT.

The rearrangement uses TRBV7-9 and TRBJ2-7; D not resolved. Germline CDR1 reads SEHNR; CDR2 reads FQNEAQ (reference sequence). This CDR3 comprises 14 residues. The V end was cut by 4 bases, the J end by 6 bases, with 16 bases between. DNA for the CDR3: TGTGCCAGCAGCTCCCTACTCCCCCGTGCCGAGCAGTACTTC. It specifies CASSSLLPRAEQYF.

This clone has a single count. This chain joins TRBV5-1 and TRBJ2-6, with D possibly being TRBD1 (5 bases). The V and J ends lost 4 bases and 2 bases respectively, with 10 bases between them. The CDR3 runs to 15 residues. Germline values: CDR1 SGHRS, CDR2 YFSETQ. The CDR3 region is CASSQDTAGANVLTF. The DNA of the CDR3 is TGCGCCAGCAGCCAGGACACAGCTGGGGCCAACGTCCTGACTTTC.

This chain links TRBV30 with TRBJ1-1, with a possible D match to TRBD1 (5 bases). Trimming left V 5 bases short and J 0 bases short, with 10 bases between. Germline-derived CDR1 and CDR2 are GTSNPN and SVGIG (reference sequence). The CDR3 sequence is 13 residues long. For the CDR3, the DNA is TGTGCCTGGGCGACGGGGCTGAACACTGAAGCTTTCTTT. Amino acids: CAWATGLNTEAFF.

The rearrangement joins TRBV6-5 to TRBJ1-3, with D hard to call. CDR3 length equals 14 residues. Between the trimmed V and J ends, which lost 8 bases and 0 bases, there was a span of 11 bases. Germline loops: CDR1 MNHEY, CDR2 SVGAGI. The CDR3 DNA is TGTGCCAGCCAAGGTCAAAACTCTGGAAACACCATATATTTT. This translates into CASQGQNSGNTIYF.

This clone came up once. The chain combines TRBV7-2 with TRBJ2-1; 10 nucleotides agree with TRBD2. Germline V gene sequence: CDR1 SGHTA, CDR2 FQGNSA. The J segment lost 5 bases and the V segment lost 1 base, leaving 8 bases of the junction unmatched. This CDR3 comprises 17 residues. CDR3 residues: CASSLVAASGSHNEQFF. The CDR3, as DNA: TGTGCCAGCAGCTTAGTGGCGGCTAGCGGGAGCCACAATGAGCAGTTCTTC.

The gene calls are TRBV6-2 or TRBV6-3 and TRBJ1-2; D possibly corresponds to TRBD1 (5 bases). Per germline, CDR1 MNHEY and CDR2 SVGEGT. The CDR3 contains 12 residues. Trimming stripped 5 bases from V and 4 bases from J, with 8 bases between. The DNA for the CDR3 is TGTGCCAGCAGTGACAGCGTCTATGGCTACACCTTC. Protein product: CASSDSVYGYTF.

The chain joins TRBV4-1 to TRBJ1-4, with 9 bases identical to TRBD1. Germline values: CDR1 MGHRA, CDR2 YSYEKL. This CDR3 is 15 amino acids long. V was pared by 0 bases and J by 5 bases, with 1 base of the junction left unmatched. CDR3 nucleotides: TGCGCCAGCAGCCAAGACGACAGGGGGAATGAAAAACTGTTTTTT. Translation: CASSQDDRGNEKLFF.

The gene calls are TRBV24-1 and TRBJ2-7; D is uncertain. The CDR3 sequence is 13 residues long. CDR1 and CDR2 from the germline V gene are KGHDR and SFDVKD. V shed 0 bases and J shed 6 bases, with 8 bases lying between them. The chain's CDR3 is CATSDLGEGEQYF. DNA for the CDR3: TGTGCCACCAGTGATTTGGGGGAAGGCGAGCAGTACTTC.

The V and J genes are TRBV19 and TRBJ2-1, with D possibly TRBD2 on 6 matching bases. Looked up from germline, CDR1 is LNHDA and CDR2 is SQIVND (reference sequence). Trimming removed 3 bases from V and 7 bases from J, with 19 bases in between. The CDR3 spans 16 residues. The CDR3 reads CASSIGGAFGFNEQFF. In DNA form, the CDR3 reads TGTGCCAGTAGTATCGGCGGGGCTTTCGGGTTTAATGAGCAGTTCTTC. Together with reference TRBV19 and TRBJ2-1, the CDR3 gives the full variable domain: DGGITQSPKYLFRKEGQNVTLSCEQNLNHDAMYWYRQDPGQGLRLIYYSQIVNDFQKGDIAEGYSVSREKKESFPLTVTSAQKNPTAFYLCASSIGGAFGFNEQFFGPGTRLTVL.

In regard to this clone: Other DNA sequences in the same sample also yield this CDR3. V gene TRBV2 combines with J gene TRBJ2-3; 10 bases fit TRBD2. The CDR3 totals 15 residues. The germline CDR1 and CDR2 sequences are SNHLY and FYNNEI. The V segment lost 1 base and the J segment 3 bases; nucleotides outside the gene matches: 1. The CDR3, as DNA: TGTGCCAGCAGTGAAGGTAGCGGGGGGACAGATACGCAGTATTTT. Its translation: CASSEGSGGTDTQYF.

V and J are TRBV19 and TRBJ1-2; perhaps TRBD1 as D (5 bases). Trimming shortened V by 2 bases and J by 3 bases, and 13 bases separated the two germline ends. CDR1 and CDR2 (germline): LNHDA, SQIVND (reference sequence). This CDR3 spans 15 amino acids. CDR3 in amino acids: CASSIQGRKDYGYTF. The CDR3 region has the DNA TGTGCCAGTAGTATACAGGGAAGAAAGGACTATGGCTACACCTTC.

The chain is built from TRBV28 and TRBJ2-5; D gene ambiguous. Germline V gene data show CDR1 as MDHEN and CDR2 as SYDVKM. The CDR3 runs 13 residues. V was shortened by 7 bases and J by 1 base, with 10 bases between the two germline ends. The CDR3: CASKVAGQETQYF. CDR3 nucleotide sequence: TGTGCCAGCAAGGTGGCTGGCCAAGAGACCCAGTACTTC.

About this clone itself: Other nucleotide sequences from this sample produce the same CDR3. The chain employs TRBV3-1 (or the pseudogene TRBV3-2) and TRBJ1-3, with a weak D call TRBD1 (6 bases). CDR1 is LGHDT and CDR2 is YNNKEL in the germline V gene (reference sequence). Trimming took 1 base from V and 2 from J, leaving 9 bases between them. The CDR3 covers 15 residues. The CDR3 nucleotides read TGTGCCAGCAGCCAAGCTCAGGGGACTGGAAACACCATATATTTT. This codes for CASSQAQGTGNTIYF.

This rearrangement joins TRBV28 to TRBJ1-2, with D possibly matching TRBD1 (5 bases). The germline CDR1 and CDR2 sequences are MDHEN and SYDVKM. The V and J ends lost 10 bases and 7 bases respectively, with 19 bases between them. The CDR3 is 13 amino acids. CDR3 sequence (DNA): TGTGCCACATTAAAGACAGCCACGCGTGGCTACACCTTC. This sequence encodes CATLKTATRGYTF.